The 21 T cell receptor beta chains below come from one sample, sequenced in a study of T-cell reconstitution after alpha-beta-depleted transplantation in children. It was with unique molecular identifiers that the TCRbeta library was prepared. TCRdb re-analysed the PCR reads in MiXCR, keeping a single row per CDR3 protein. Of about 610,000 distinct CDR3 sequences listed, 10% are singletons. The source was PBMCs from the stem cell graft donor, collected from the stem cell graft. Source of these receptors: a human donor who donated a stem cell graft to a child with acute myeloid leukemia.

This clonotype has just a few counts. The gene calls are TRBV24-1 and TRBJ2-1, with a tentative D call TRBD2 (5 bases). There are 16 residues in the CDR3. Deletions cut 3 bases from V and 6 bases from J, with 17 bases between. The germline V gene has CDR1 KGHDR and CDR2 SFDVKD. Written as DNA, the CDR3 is TGTGCCACCAGTGATCCCGGCCTTTCGGGGTCCAATGAGCAGTTCTTC. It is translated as CATSDPGLSGSNEQFF.

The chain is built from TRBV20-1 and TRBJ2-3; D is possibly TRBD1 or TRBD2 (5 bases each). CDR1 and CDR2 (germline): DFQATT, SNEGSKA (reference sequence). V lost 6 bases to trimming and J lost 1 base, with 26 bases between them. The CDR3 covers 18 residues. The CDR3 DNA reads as TGCAGTGCCCCCCCCGGGGCGGGTACTTTAGTCGGCACAGATACGCAGTATTTT. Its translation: CSAPPGAGTLVGTDTQYF.

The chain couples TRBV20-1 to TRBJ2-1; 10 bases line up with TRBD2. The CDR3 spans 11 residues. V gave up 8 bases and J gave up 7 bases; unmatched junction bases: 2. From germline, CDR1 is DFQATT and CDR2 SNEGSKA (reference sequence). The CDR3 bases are TGCAGTAGCGGGAGGGGGAATGAGCAGTTCTTC. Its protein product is CSSGRGNEQFF.

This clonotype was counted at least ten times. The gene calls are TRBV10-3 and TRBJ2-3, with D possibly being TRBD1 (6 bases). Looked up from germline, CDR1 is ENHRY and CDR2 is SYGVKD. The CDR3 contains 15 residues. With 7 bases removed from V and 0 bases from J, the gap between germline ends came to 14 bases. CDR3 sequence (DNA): TGTGCCATCACCCCACAGGGAAGTAGCACAGATACGCAGTATTTT. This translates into CAITPQGSSTDTQYF.

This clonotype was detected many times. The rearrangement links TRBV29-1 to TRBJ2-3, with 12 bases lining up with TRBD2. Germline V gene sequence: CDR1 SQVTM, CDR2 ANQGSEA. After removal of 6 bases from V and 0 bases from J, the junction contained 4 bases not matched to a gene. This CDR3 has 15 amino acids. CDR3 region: CSVPTSGRSTDTQYF. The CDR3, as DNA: TGCAGCGTCCCTACTAGCGGGAGGAGCACAGATACGCAGTATTTT.

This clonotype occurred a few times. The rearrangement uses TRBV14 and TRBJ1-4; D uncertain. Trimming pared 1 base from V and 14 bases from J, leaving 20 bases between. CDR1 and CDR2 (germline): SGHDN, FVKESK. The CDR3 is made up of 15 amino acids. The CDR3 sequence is CASSQGVESGRTLFF. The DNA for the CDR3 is TGTGCCAGCAGCCAAGGAGTTGAGAGCGGTAGGACTCTGTTTTTT.

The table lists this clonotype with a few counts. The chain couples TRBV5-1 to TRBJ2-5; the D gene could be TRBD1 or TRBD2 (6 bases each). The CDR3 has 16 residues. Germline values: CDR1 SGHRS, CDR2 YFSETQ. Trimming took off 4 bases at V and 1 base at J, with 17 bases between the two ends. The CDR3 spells CASSPGDGSPQETQYF. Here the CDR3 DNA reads TGCGCCAGCAGCCCAGGGGACGGGAGCCCCCAAGAGACCCAGTACTTC. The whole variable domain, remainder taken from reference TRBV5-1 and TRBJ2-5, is KAGVTQTPRYLIKTRGQQVTLSCSPISGHRSVSWYQQTPGQGLQFLFEYFSETQRNKGNFPGRFSGRQFSNSRSEMNVSTLELGDSALYLCASSPGDGSPQETQYFGPGTRLLVL.

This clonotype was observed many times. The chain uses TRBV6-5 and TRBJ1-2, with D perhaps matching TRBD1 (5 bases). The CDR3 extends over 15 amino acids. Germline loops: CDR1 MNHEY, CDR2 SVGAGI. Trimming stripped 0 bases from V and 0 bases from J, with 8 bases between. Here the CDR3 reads CASSYSGGANYGYTF. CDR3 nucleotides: TGTGCCAGCAGTTACTCCGGGGGAGCTAACTATGGCTACACCTTC.

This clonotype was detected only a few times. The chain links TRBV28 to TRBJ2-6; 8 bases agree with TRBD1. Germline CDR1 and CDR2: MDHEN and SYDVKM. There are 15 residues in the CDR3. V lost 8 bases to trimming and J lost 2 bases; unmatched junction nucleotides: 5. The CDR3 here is CASRLQGAGANVLTF. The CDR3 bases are TGTGCCAGCCGCTTACAGGGGGCTGGGGCCAACGTCCTGACTTTC.

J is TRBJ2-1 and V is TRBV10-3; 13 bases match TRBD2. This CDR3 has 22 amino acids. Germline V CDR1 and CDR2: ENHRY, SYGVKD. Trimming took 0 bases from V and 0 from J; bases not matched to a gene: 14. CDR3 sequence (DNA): TGTGCCATCAGTGAGTCGGTATCACTAGCGGGAGGGTCCTCGAGCTCCTACAATGAGCAGTTCTTC. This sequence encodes CAISESVSLAGGSSSSYNEQFF.

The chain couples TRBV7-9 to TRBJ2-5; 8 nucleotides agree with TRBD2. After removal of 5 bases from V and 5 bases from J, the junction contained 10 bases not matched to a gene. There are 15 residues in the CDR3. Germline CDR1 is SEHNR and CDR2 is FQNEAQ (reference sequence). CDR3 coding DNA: TGTGCCAGCAGCGATACCAGGACTAGCCGGGAGACCCAGTACTTC. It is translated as CASSDTRTSRETQYF.

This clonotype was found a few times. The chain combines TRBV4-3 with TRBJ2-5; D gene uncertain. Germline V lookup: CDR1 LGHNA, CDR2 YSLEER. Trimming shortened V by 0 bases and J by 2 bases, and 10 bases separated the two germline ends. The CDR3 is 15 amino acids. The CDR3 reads CASSQDPASQETQYF. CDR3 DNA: TGCGCCAGCAGCCAAGATCCGGCCTCGCAAGAGACCCAGTACTTC.

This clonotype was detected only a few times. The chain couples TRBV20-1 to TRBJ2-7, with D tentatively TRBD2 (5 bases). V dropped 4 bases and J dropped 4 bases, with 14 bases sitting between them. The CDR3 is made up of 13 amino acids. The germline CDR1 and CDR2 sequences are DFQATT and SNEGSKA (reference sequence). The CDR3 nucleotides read TGCAGTGCTAAAAGCGGAGTAGTTTACGAGCAGTACTTC. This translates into CSAKSGVVYEQYF.

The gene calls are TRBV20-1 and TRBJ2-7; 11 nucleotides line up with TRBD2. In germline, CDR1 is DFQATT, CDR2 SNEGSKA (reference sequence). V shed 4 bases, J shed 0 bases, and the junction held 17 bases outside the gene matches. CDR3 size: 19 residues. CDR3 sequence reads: CSATGQLGTSGRSSYEQYF. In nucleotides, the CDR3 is TGCAGTGCTACGGGACAGTTAGGGACTAGCGGTAGAAGCTCCTACGAGCAGTACTTC.

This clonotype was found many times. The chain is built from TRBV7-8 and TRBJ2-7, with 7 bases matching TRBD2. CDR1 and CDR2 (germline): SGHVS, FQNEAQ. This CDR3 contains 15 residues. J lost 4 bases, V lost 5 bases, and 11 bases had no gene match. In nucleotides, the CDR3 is TGTGCCAGCAGCCCCGGGACTAACGGTGGGTACGAGCAGTACTTC. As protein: CASSPGTNGGYEQYF.

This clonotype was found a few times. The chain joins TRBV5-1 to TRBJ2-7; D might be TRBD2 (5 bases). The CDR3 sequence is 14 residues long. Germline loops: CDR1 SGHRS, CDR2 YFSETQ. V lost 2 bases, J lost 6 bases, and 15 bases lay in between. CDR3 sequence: CASSFARDLGEQYF. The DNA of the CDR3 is TGCGCCAGCAGCTTCGCACGGGATCTTGGCGAGCAGTACTTC.

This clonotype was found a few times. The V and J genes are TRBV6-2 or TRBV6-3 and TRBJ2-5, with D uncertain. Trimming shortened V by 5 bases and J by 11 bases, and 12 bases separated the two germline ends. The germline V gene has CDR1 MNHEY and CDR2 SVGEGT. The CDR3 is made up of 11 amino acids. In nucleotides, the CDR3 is TGTGCCAGCAGTACAACTGCCCATCAGTACTTC. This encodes CASSTTAHQYF.

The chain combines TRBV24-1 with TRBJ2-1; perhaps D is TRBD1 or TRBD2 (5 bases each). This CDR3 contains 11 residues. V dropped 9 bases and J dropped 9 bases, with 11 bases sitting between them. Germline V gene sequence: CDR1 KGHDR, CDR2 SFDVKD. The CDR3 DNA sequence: TGTGCCACCGGGAGTGGGGGTGAGCAGTTCTTC. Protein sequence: CATGSGGEQFF.

CDR3 nucleotide sequence: TGTGCCAGCTCACCACCCCGGGACAGCACAGATACGCAGTATTTT. Amino acids: CASSPPRDSTDTQYF. The rearrangement joins TRBV18 to TRBJ2-3; D might be TRBD1 or TRBD2, each matching 5 bases. This CDR3 is built from 15 residues. Germline V gene lookup returns CDR1 KGHSH and CDR2 LQKENI. Trimming cost V 0 bases and J 0 bases, with 7 bases left between them.

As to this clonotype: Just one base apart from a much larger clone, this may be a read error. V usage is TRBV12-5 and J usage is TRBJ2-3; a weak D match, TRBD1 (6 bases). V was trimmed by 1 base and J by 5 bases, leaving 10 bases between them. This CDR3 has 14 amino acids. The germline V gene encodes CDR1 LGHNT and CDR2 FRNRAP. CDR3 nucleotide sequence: TGTGCTAGTGGTTTGGATACAGGGATAGATACGCAGTATTTT. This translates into CASGLDTGIDTQYF.

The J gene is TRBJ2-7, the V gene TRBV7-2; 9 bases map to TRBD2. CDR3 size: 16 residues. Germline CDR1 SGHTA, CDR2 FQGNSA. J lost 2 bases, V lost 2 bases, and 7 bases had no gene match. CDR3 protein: CASSLPRLAGTYEQYF. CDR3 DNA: TGTGCCAGCAGCTTACCCAGGCTAGCGGGAACCTACGAGCAGTACTTC.